Sequencing of this T cell receptor beta chain was carried out in a study of CD8 T cells in Susac syndrome (dated by TCRdb to between 2018 and 2020). About the study as a whole: The study used repertoire sequencing to test whether antigen drove CD8+ T cell activation and differentiation in Susac syndrome. Clonality of the CD8+ T cell repertoire was compared between over ten healthy donors, approximately 14 Susac syndrome patients and around 16 multiple sclerosis patients. Overall study results and their limits: The number of individuals in the TCR sequencing and HLA analysis was acknowledged as relatively small.

This clonotype has only one observation. The antigen this receptor binds is unknown. No per-base quality is available; no much larger clone lies one base away. One read alone is weak evidence. RNA was extracted using the RNeasy kit, and roughly 0.45 to 1 ug of the RNA was reverse transcribed with random hexamers. The immunoSEQ multiplex PCR assay, covering 54 Vbeta and 13 Jbeta segments, was used to amplify TCR beta CDR3 regions. To correct PCR amplification bias, a synthetic template baseline was used for both primer optimization and computational correction. The paper's processing steps were these. Only productive sequences were kept, with reads annotated to V, D and J genes according to IMGT and analyzed in immunoSEQ Analyzer. Clonality was calculated as one minus the Shannon entropy normalized by log2 of the number of productive unique sequences. Public and private clones were assessed among the 100 most prevalent clones of each patient and control. Clones were defined as Susac-specific when absent from the healthy and MS cohorts, from fewer than 1,200 published viral clones and from other ImmuneACCESS disease sequences. TCRdb reprocessing: public reads trimmed at Q25 with fastp, clones called with MiXCR, in-frame beta chains kept. Each CDR3 protein appears once, grouped with its most common genes and DNA. These V and J calls derive from TCRdb rather than the authors' analysis. The sample has about 150,000 distinct CDR3 sequences on record, about 95% of them singletons. The top ten constitute approximately 0.15% of the sample.

The junction shows trimming of 0 bases on V and 6 bases on J, plus 7 bases between the germline ends. The CDR3, from cysteine to phenylalanine, totals 13 residues. Just CDR3 DNA is preserved here, 39 bases in frame from base 1. CDR1 and CDR2 are drawn from the germline V gene (reference sequence): LGHDT, YNNKEL. High-throughput TCR beta sequencing profiled peripheral blood CD8+ and CD4+ T cells from healthy donors, Susac syndrome patients and multiple sclerosis patients. Multiple sclerosis controls were treatment-naive patients with stable or active relapsing-remitting disease fulfilling revised McDonald criteria. CD8+ TEMRA cells were enriched by FACS, while bulk CD8+ and CD4+ T cells were purified by magnetic negative isolation. Blood was collected in EDTA tubes and processed within 24 hours, with PBMCs isolated through density gradient centrifugation. PBMCs intended for TCR sequencing were cryopreserved in liquid nitrogen and thawed later in a water bath at 37 degrees C. Purity of sorted or isolated CD4+, CD8+ and CD8+ TEMRA cells was at least 90%.

The source material was CD8+ T cells from PBMCs. This receptor chain uses TRBV3-1 and TRBJ2-3; the D gene cannot be resolved reliably. The clonotype originates from a human donor with multiple sclerosis. CDR3 protein: CASSQEPWDTQYF. The DNA sequence follows: TGTGCCAGCAGCCAAGAGCCATGGGATACGCAGTATTTT.